One and the same sample provided the 13 T cell receptor beta chains below, sequenced in a study of spatial heterogeneity in lung cancer. General study findings and limits: Tracking of tumor mutation counts was seen in expanded intratumoral alpha and beta TCR counts.

TCRdb independently ran MiXCR on the 5' RACE reads; one entry per CDR3 protein. The repertoire holds 15,000 or so distinct CDR3 sequences, with 4.7% as singletons. These receptors have no known antigen. The time point is: sample taken at primary tumor resection. Sequenced material: lung tumor tissue, taken at surgery. The receptors derive from a female donor with early-stage non-small cell lung cancer.

This clonotype has at least ten counts. Found in a library prepared for alpha chains, this beta chain is an off-target read, and its abundance has little meaning. The chain combines TRBV18 with TRBJ1-1; D might be TRBD1 (6 bases). The CDR3 length is 12 residues. From germline, CDR1 is KGHSH and CDR2 LQKENI. The germline V and J ends were trimmed by 9 bases and 5 bases, with 13 bases remaining between them. DNA for the CDR3: TGTGCCAGTACAGGGTGGCCAACTGAAGCTTTCTTT. The encoded protein is CASTGWPTEAFF.

This clonotype was observed at least ten times. This beta chain is an unintended read in a library built for alpha chains; its size means little. The chain employs TRBV7-2 and TRBJ1-5; 12 bases are a match to TRBD1. The V gene end was trimmed by 5 bases and the J gene end by 7 bases; junction bases not matched to a gene: 9. CDR3 length equals 16 residues. The germline CDR1 and CDR2 sequences are SGHTA and FQGNSA. The CDR3 reads CASSIAGTGGVQPQHF. CDR3 sequence (DNA): TGTGCCAGCAGCATCGCCGGGACAGGGGGCGTACAGCCCCAGCATTTT.

This clonotype was counted only a few times. Because the library targeted alpha chains, this beta chain is an off-target read whose size means little. The V gene is TRBV9, the J gene TRBJ1-1; D is ambiguous. Germline CDR1 SGDLS, CDR2 YYNGEE. The CDR3 extends over 14 amino acids. V was cut by 5 bases and J by 4 bases, with 15 bases left in between. In nucleotides, the CDR3 is TGTGCCAGCAGTGCAAGGCTCCTGGGCACTGAAGCTTTCTTT. Translation: CASSARLLGTEAFF.

This clonotype came up many times. The library was designed around alpha chains, so this beta chain is a stray read whose abundance carries little weight. This chain uses TRBV20-1 with TRBJ2-1, with D possibly TRBD2 on 5 matching bases. The V and J ends lost 3 bases and 4 bases respectively, with 13 bases between them. This CDR3 contains 14 residues. Germline V lookup: CDR1 DFQATT, CDR2 SNEGSKA (reference sequence). The chain's CDR3 is CSASIGNNYNEQFF. The CDR3 bases are TGCAGTGCTAGTATCGGGAATAATTACAATGAGCAGTTCTTC.

Notes on this clonotype: This beta chain is an unintended read in a library built for alpha chains; its size means little. This sequence joins TRBV19 and TRBJ1-5, with TRBD1 matching 8 bases. This CDR3 has 16 residues. V shed 7 bases, J shed 2 bases, and the junction held 10 bases outside the gene matches. Germline CDR1 LNHDA, CDR2 SQIVND (reference sequence). The CDR3 sequence is CASNPGQGEGNQPQHF. CDR3 DNA: TGTGCCAGTAACCCCGGACAGGGCGAGGGCAATCAGCCCCAGCATTTT.

This clonotype was observed at least ten times. This beta chain is a stray sequence in a library constructed for alpha chains; its clone size is not meaningful. The chain links TRBV4-3 to TRBJ1-2; tentatively, D is TRBD1 (6 bases). The germline gives CDR1 LGHNA, CDR2 YSLEER. V lost 5 bases and J 4 bases, leaving 11 bases between the germline ends. The CDR3 is 13 residues long. CDR3 amino acids: CASSLQGSYGYTF. CDR3 sequence (DNA): TGCGCCAGCAGCTTACAGGGTAGCTATGGCTACACCTTC.

At least ten counts were recorded for this clonotype. Found in a library prepared for alpha chains, this beta chain is an off-target read, and its abundance has little meaning. V and J are TRBV12-5 and TRBJ2-3; D remains ambiguous. CDR1 and CDR2 (germline): LGHNT, FRNRAP. V gave up 8 bases and J gave up 8 bases, with 14 bases separating them. The CDR3 sequence is 12 residues long. DNA for the CDR3: TGTGCTAGTACTACGACCCCTGGTACGCAGTATTTT. Translated: CASTTTPGTQYF.

This clonotype was found many times. The library was designed around alpha chains, so this beta chain is a stray read whose abundance carries little weight. This chain connects TRBV5-4 to TRBJ2-3, with 12 bases fitting TRBD2. J lost 0 bases, V lost 0 bases, and 5 bases had no gene match. The germline V gene has CDR1 SGHNT and CDR2 YYREEE (reference sequence). The CDR3 is 18 residues long. CDR3 amino acids: CASSLGSTSGGSTDTQYF. Written as DNA, the CDR3 is TGTGCCAGCAGCTTGGGTAGTACTAGCGGGGGGAGCACAGATACGCAGTATTTT.

This clonotype has just a few counts. The library was built for alpha chains, so this beta chain is an off-target read and its size means little. The rearrangement joins TRBV5-1 to TRBJ1-1; D not resolved. Between the trimmed V and J ends, which lost 0 bases and 4 bases, there was a span of 16 bases. Per germline, CDR1 SGHRS and CDR2 YFSETQ. There are 16 residues in the CDR3. CDR3 sequence reads: CASSLDRPAGVTEAFF. In nucleotides, the CDR3 is TGCGCCAGCAGCTTGGATAGACCGGCCGGAGTCACTGAAGCTTTCTTT.

In its sample, this clonotype was seen many times. Because the library targeted alpha chains, this beta chain is an off-target read whose size means little. The CDR3 DNA reads as TGCAGTGCTAGAGATAGCAGTTTCGGGGAGCTGTTTTTT. The encoded protein is CSARDSSFGELFF. V usage is TRBV20-1 and J usage is TRBJ2-2, with D unclear. The CDR3 is 13 residues long. Germline CDR1 is DFQATT and CDR2 is SNEGSKA (reference sequence). V lost 0 bases and J lost 7, with 9 bases in between.

This clonotype was seen repeatedly, ten times or more. This beta chain is off target for a library built for alpha chains, so its abundance means little. This chain joins TRBV20-1 and TRBJ2-7; 8 bases agree with TRBD2. The CDR3 loop spans 14 amino acids. CDR1 is DFQATT, CDR2 SNEGSKA, per germline (reference sequence). V dropped 4 bases and J dropped 6; count of bases not matched to a gene: 11. Written as DNA, the CDR3 is TGCAGTGCTACGCGCGGGACTAGTAGGATCGAGCAGTACTTC. Its protein product is CSATRGTSRIEQYF.

Ten or more counts support this clonotype. This beta chain is a stray sequence in a library constructed for alpha chains; its clone size is not meaningful. V gene TRBV5-4 combines with J gene TRBJ1-2; tentatively, D is TRBD1 (5 bases). Trimming took 3 bases from V and 13 from J, leaving 19 bases between them. The CDR3 spans 13 residues. Germline V gene sequence: CDR1 SGHNT, CDR2 YYREEE (reference sequence). The CDR3 region is CASSSAGGTGRTF. In DNA form, the CDR3 reads TGTGCCAGCAGCTCGGCGGGGGGGACCGGCCGCACCTTC.

This clonotype came up many times. Being off target in a library aimed at alpha chains, this beta chain has a size of little meaning. The rearrangement uses TRBV12-3 or TRBV12-4 and TRBJ2-1; D might be TRBD2 (6 bases). The CDR3 runs 15 residues. V was pared by 7 bases and J by 4 bases, with 17 bases between. The CDR3 here is CASNRAWGEYNEQFF. The CDR3 nucleotides are TGTGCCAGCAATAGGGCCTGGGGGGAATACAATGAGCAGTTCTTC.